This TCR beta chain was documented in a study of PD-1 blockade in classical Hodgkin lymphoma. Every patient experienced relapse after autologous stem cell transplantation, and brentuximab vedotin exposure varied. Responses achieved at best were complete response, partial response or progressive disease. Study results and limitations: Patients with a complete response exhibited baseline diversity comparable to newly diagnosed patients. Nivolumab initiation under 1 year post-ASCT meant exclusion. Reports indicated that newly diagnosed patients had lower baseline TCR diversity than healthy donors did.

V lost 7 bases and J lost 3, with 10 bases in between. This CDR3 spans 13 amino acids. Germline CDR1 MNHEY, CDR2 SVGAGI. As concerns this clone: Its antigen is currently unknown.

Sequenced by immunoSEQ multiplex PCR; TCRdb stores in-frame clones only, minus some. The sample yields under 95,000 clones, 85% to 95% seen once. Sequences were derived from peripheral blood mononuclear cells (PBMCs), sampled at baseline. The V call is TRBV6-5, the J call TRBJ1-3, with D tentatively TRBD1 (6 bases). This receptor was obtained from a human donor with classical Hodgkin lymphoma. CDR3 sequence (DNA): TGTGCCAGCAAAAAGGGGGTTGGAAACACCATATATTTT. Translation: CASKKGVGNTIYF.